Shown below are 24 T cell receptor beta chains from a single sample sequenced in a study of blood T cell repertoires in COVID-19. Method: immunoSEQ multiplex PCR; TCRdb's copy keeps in-frame clones and lacks some. The table includes about 360,000 clones, around 87% detected once. The sample comprised peripheral blood. The receptors stem from a human donor in a cohort sampled during active COVID-19.

The chain has TRBV4-1 and TRBJ1-1; possibly TRBD1 for D (6 bases). Germline CDR1 is MGHRA and CDR2 is YSYEKL. Trimming removed 4 bases at V and 8 bases at J, with 29 bases between. There are 18 residues in the CDR3. The CDR3 is CASSPFLVLTGLHLEAFF. CDR3 nucleotides: TGCGCCAGCAGCCCGTTTCTAGTGCTGACAGGTCTCCACCTCGAAGCTTTCTTT.

This clone was picked up a small number of times. The rearrangement links TRBV4-2 to TRBJ1-2; D unresolved. CDR3 length: 16 residues. Germline-derived CDR1 and CDR2 are LGHNA and YNFKEQ. The V end lost 2 bases, the J end lost 3 bases, and 16 bases lay between the germline ends. CDR3 loop: CASSQIPGDPDYGYTF. CDR3 DNA: TGTGCCAGCAGCCAAATACCGGGAGACCCGGACTATGGCTACACCTTC.

This chain connects TRBV28 to TRBJ1-5, with D uncertain. The CDR3 has 12 residues. Trimming left V 6 bases short and J 2 bases short, with 5 bases between. The germline CDR1 and CDR2 sequences are MDHEN and SYDVKM. In DNA form, the CDR3 reads TGTGCCAGCAGGGAGGGCAATCAGCCCCAGCATTTT. Its translation: CASREGNQPQHF.

The chain couples TRBV12-3 or TRBV12-4 to TRBJ1-2, with TRBD1 matching over 7 bases. V was pared by 6 bases and J by 7 bases, with 5 bases of the junction left unmatched. The CDR3 runs to 12 residues. The CDR3 loop reads CASRSQGLGYTF. The CDR3 DNA reads as TGTGCCAGCAGGTCACAGGGGCTTGGCTACACCTTC.

This clone showed up just a few times. This chain joins TRBV9 and TRBJ1-1; TRBD1 might be the D (5 bases). CDR1 SGDLS and CDR2 YYNGEE come from the germline V gene. The CDR3 has 14 amino acids. V gave up 5 bases and J gave up 0 bases, with 11 bases separating them. CDR3 sequence (DNA): TGTGCCAGCAGGGAGCGGGACCTGAACACTGAAGCTTTCTTT. It yields the protein CASRERDLNTEAFF.

This clone has just one count. The rearrangement links TRBV24-1 to TRBJ2-3; TRBD1 agrees at 9 bases. This CDR3 has 15 residues. Trimming cost V 3 bases and J 5 bases; bases outside gene matches: 5. Per the germline V gene, CDR1 is KGHDR and CDR2 is SFDVKD. The CDR3 is CATSDTRDRVDTQYF. As DNA, the CDR3 is TGTGCCACCAGTGATACCCGGGACAGGGTAGATACGCAGTATTTT.

The genes are TRBV3-1 (or the pseudogene TRBV3-2) and TRBJ2-1; D is perhaps TRBD1 (6 bases). V was clipped by 0 bases and J by 4 bases, with 13 bases between them. CDR3 length equals 16 residues. CDR1 and CDR2 from the germline V gene are LGHDT and YNNKEL (reference sequence). The CDR3 nucleotides read TGTGCCAGCAGCCAAGATGCAGGGGCGGAATACAATGAGCAGTTCTTC. This translates into CASSQDAGAEYNEQFF.

J is TRBJ1-1 and V is TRBV12-3 or TRBV12-4; D gene uncertain. The V gene lost 7 bases and the J gene lost 3 bases, with 12 bases spanning the gap. This CDR3 region has 13 residues. CDR3 in DNA: TGTGCCAGCATTCGGGAGGCGGACACTGAAGCTTTCTTT. This gives the protein CASIREADTEAFF.

This clone was picked up one time. The chain has TRBV6-1 and TRBJ1-6; 12 positions match TRBD1. This CDR3 region has 19 residues. CDR1 MNHNS and CDR2 SASEGT come from the germline V gene. The junction had 10 bases not matched to a gene; V was cut back by 2 bases and J by 5 bases. The CDR3 nucleotides read TGTGCCAGCAGTGAAACTTGGGGACAGGGGGCGTCGAATAATTCACCCCTCCACTTT. Translated, it gives CASSETWGQGASNNSPLHF.

The V and J genes are TRBV3-1 (or the pseudogene TRBV3-2) and TRBJ2-3; D gene unclear. Germline CDR1 LGHDT, CDR2 YNNKEL (reference sequence). The CDR3 runs to 16 residues. V was trimmed by 5 bases and J by 2 bases, leaving 17 bases between them. CDR3 in amino acids: CASSFSGLADTDTQYF. CDR3 DNA: TGTGCCAGCAGCTTTTCGGGTTTGGCGGACACAGATACGCAGTATTTT.

The CDR3 spells CAGLGTTNEKLFF. The DNA for the CDR3 is TGTGCCGGGCTCGGTACAACTAATGAAAAACTGTTTTTT. J is TRBJ1-4 and V is TRBV30; no clear D gene. The CDR3 consists of 13 residues. Looked up from germline, CDR1 is GTSNPN and CDR2 is SVGIG (reference sequence). Trimming pared 8 bases from V and 0 bases from J, leaving 10 bases between. The full variable domain, with the rest looked up from reference TRBV30 and TRBJ1-4, is SQTIHQWPATLVQPVGSPLSLECTVEGTSNPNLYWYRQAAGRGLQLLFYSVGIGQISSEVPQNLSASRPQDRQFILSSKKLLLSDSGFYLCAGLGTTNEKLFFGSGTQLSVL.

V is TRBV14 and J is TRBJ2-3, with D unclear. V lost 4 bases and J lost 1, with 3 bases in between. The CDR3 has 12 amino acids. The germline V gene encodes CDR1 SGHDN and CDR2 FVKESK. The CDR3 nucleotides read TGTGCCAGCAGCCGCGGCACAGATACGCAGTATTTT. Translating gives CASSRGTDTQYF.

CDR3 in DNA: TGTGCCAGCAGCGTCGCCCCCCGGGACACTGAAGCTTTCTTT. Its translation is CASSVAPRDTEAFF. The rearrangement joins TRBV9 to TRBJ1-1, with D uncertain. The CDR3 length is 14 residues. V shed 2 bases and J shed 3 bases, with 11 bases lying between them. Looked up from germline, CDR1 is SGDLS and CDR2 is YYNGEE.

This chain joins TRBV19 and TRBJ1-5; a weak D match, TRBD1 (5 bases). Deletions cut 7 bases from V and 6 bases from J, with 16 bases between. This CDR3 spans 14 amino acids. Germline V gives CDR1 LNHDA, CDR2 SQIVND (reference sequence). CDR3 sequence reads: CASIGQGGTQPQHF. The CDR3 region has the DNA TGTGCCAGTATAGGGCAGGGAGGAACTCAGCCCCAGCATTTT.

The gene calls are TRBV11-3 and TRBJ2-7; TRBD2 might be the D (5 bases). Germline V gives CDR1 SGHNT, CDR2 YENEEA. V dropped 1 base and J dropped 5 bases, with 9 bases sitting between them. The CDR3 runs to 13 residues. The CDR3 spells CASSLGGNNEQYF. CDR3 coding DNA: TGTGCCAGCAGCTTAGGAGGGAACAACGAGCAGTACTTC.

The rearrangement links TRBV7-8 to TRBJ2-7; D is possibly TRBD2 (5 bases). CDR3 length equals 15 residues. Germline V gene sequence: CDR1 SGHVS, CDR2 FQNEAQ. Trimming cost V 1 base and J 3 bases, with 13 bases left between them. The CDR3 nucleotides are TGTGCCAGCAGCTTAGATGATGACGGACTCTACGAGCAGTACTTC. It is translated as CASSLDDDGLYEQYF.

V is TRBV10-1 and J is TRBJ1-5; no reliable D call. The CDR3 loop spans 13 amino acids. Germline CDR1 reads WNHNN; CDR2 reads SYGVQD (reference sequence). Trimming took off 2 bases at V and 4 bases at J, with 6 bases between the two ends. The CDR3 sequence is CASSEDTNQPQHF. Here the CDR3 DNA reads TGCGCCAGCAGTGAGGACACAAATCAGCCCCAGCATTTT.

The J gene is TRBJ2-3, the V gene TRBV20-1; possibly TRBD2 for D (7 bases). CDR3 length equals 16 residues. V gave up 3 bases and J gave up 4 bases, with 20 bases separating them. The germline V gene encodes CDR1 DFQATT and CDR2 SNEGSKA (reference sequence). CDR3 in DNA: TGCAGTGCTAGTAGCCCGTGGGGGGCGGGGGCAGATACGCAGTATTTT. Residues: CSASSPWGAGADTQYF.

The CDR3 bases are TGCGCCAGCAGTCAATCTTTGGGGCCTGGGCAAGAGACCCAGTACTTC. Translating gives CASSQSLGPGQETQYF. J is TRBJ2-5 and V is TRBV23-1, with a weak D call TRBD1 (5 bases). TRBV23-1 is flagged as an ORF with uncertain function. V gave up 0 bases and J gave up 2 bases, with 13 bases separating them. The CDR3 sequence is 16 residues long.

The chain links TRBV19 to TRBJ1-2, with D possibly being TRBD1 (5 bases). CDR3 length: 14 amino acids. The germline CDR1 and CDR2 sequences are LNHDA and SQIVND (reference sequence). V was shortened by 6 bases and J by 5 bases, with 16 bases between the two germline ends. CDR3 loop: CASREDTVEYGYTF. In DNA, the CDR3 is TGTGCCAGTAGAGAGGACACCGTGGAATATGGCTACACCTTC.

This clone was detected only a few times. Here the CDR3 reads CAISEGGGTEAFF. The CDR3 region has the DNA TGTGCCATCAGTGAAGGGGGGGGGACTGAAGCTTTCTTT. The chain carries TRBV10-3 and TRBJ1-1, with D possibly being TRBD1 (6 bases). The CDR3 is made up of 13 amino acids. With 3 bases removed from V and 5 bases from J, the gap between germline ends came to 10 bases. CDR1 and CDR2 from the germline V gene are ENHRY and SYGVKD.

In its sample, this clone was seen a few times. The chain recombines TRBV2 with TRBJ2-7; 7 bases align to TRBD1. CDR1 is SNHLY, CDR2 FYNNEI, per germline. V shed 6 bases and J 6 bases; nucleotides not matched to a gene: 11. The CDR3 extends over 14 amino acids. In DNA, the CDR3 is TGTGCCAGCAGGAGAACAGGGGTTAAGAGCGAGCAGTACTTC. Encoded protein: CASRRTGVKSEQYF.

The CDR3 coding sequence is TGTGCCAGCAGTGAAGGACTAGCGGGAGCCGGGGAGCTGTTTTTT. Protein sequence: CASSEGLAGAGELFF. The chain is built from TRBV6-1 and TRBJ2-2, with 12 bases matching TRBD2. Germline V gene data show CDR1 as MNHNS and CDR2 as SASEGT. Losses at the gene ends were 1 base for V and 6 bases for J; bases not matched to a gene: 0. The CDR3 is 15 amino acids.

J is TRBJ2-1 and V is TRBV6-1; 13 bases are a match to TRBD2. After removal of 3 bases from V and 8 bases from J, the junction contained 4 bases not matched to a gene. In germline, CDR1 is MNHNS, CDR2 SASEGT. The CDR3 spans 15 residues. CDR3 nucleotide sequence: TGTGCCAGCAGTGACGGACTAGCGGGAGTGTATGAGCAGTTCTTC. Residues: CASSDGLAGVYEQFF.